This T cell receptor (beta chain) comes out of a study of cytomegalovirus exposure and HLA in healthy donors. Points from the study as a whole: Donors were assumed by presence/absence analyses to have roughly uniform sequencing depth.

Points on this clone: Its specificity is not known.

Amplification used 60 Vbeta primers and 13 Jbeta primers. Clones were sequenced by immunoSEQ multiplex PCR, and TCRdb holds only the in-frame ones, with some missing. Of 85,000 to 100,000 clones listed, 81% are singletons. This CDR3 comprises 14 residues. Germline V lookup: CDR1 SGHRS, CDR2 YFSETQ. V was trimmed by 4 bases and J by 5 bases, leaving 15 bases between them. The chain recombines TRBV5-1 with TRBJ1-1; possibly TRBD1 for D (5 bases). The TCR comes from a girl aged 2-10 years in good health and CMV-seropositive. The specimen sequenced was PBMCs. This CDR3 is CASSLTGGRTEAFF. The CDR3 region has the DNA TGCGCCAGCAGCCTCACGGGGGGGAGGACTGAAGCTTTCTTT.